This T cell receptor beta chain emerged from a study of PD-1 blockade in classical Hodgkin lymphoma. A remark on this clone: Its antigen is not known.

Germline CDR1 and CDR2: SNHLY and FYNNEI. V lost 6 bases, J lost 2 bases, and 5 bases stayed unmatched. The CDR3 loop spans 14 amino acids. Repertoires were generated with immunoSEQ multiplex PCR, while TCRdb's copy carries only in-frame clones and drops some. The sample consists of about 28,000 clones, around 80% of them appearing once. Time point given: cycle 4 day 1 (C4D1), after 5 to 7 weeks of nivolumab. All trial patients relapsed after autologous stem cell transplantation. Study-level results: For complete responders, baseline diversity was comparable to that of newly diagnosed patients. TCR diversity in CD4+, not CD8+, cells rose significantly by C4D1.

The TCR sequence derives from a human donor with classical Hodgkin lymphoma. The V gene is TRBV2, the J gene TRBJ2-5, with 8 bases identical to TRBD1. This material consisted of peripheral blood mononuclear cells (PBMCs), taken before the fourth cycle of nivolumab. CDR3 sequence (DNA): TGTGCCAGCAGCGCGGACAGGGCGCAAGAGACCCAGTACTTC. It yields the protein CASSADRAQETQYF.